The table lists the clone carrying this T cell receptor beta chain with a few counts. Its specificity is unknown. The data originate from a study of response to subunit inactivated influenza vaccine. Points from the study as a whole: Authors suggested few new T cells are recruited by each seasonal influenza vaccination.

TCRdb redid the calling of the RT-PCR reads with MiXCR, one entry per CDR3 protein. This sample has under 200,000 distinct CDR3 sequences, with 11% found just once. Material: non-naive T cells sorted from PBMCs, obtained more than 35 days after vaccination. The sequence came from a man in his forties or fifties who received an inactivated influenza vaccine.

CDR3 in amino acids: CASIPAGDRYEQYF. The CDR3, as DNA: TGTGCCAGCATCCCCGCGGGGGACCGGTACGAGCAGTACTTC. V and J are TRBV28 and TRBJ2-7; 7 bases match TRBD2. J gave up 4 bases and V 7 bases, and 10 bases lay outside the gene matches. The CDR3 covers 14 residues. Germline CDR1 and CDR2: MDHEN and SYDVKM.